This section outlines one T cell receptor (beta chain) sequence together with its context. The antigen remains undetermined. This CDR3 spans 15 amino acids. Losses at the gene ends were 6 bases for V and 8 bases for J; bases not matched to a gene: 14. Germline V lookup: CDR1 LNHNV, CDR2 YYDKDF (reference sequence). This sample is part of a study of T cell responses to AZD1222 COVID-19 vaccine. Points from the study as a whole: Mostly white British, mostly female donors; authors suggested clonal diversity may be underestimated. The breadth and depth of Spike-specific TCRs increased once two AZD1222 doses had been given.

Some clones are missing from TCRdb's copy, which holds only in-frame ones; the method was immunoSEQ multiplex PCR. This table has roughly 120,000 clones, 85% to 90% appearing once. This sequence originates from an adult in good health. The chain links TRBV15 to TRBJ1-2; 8 bases fit TRBD1. Sequencing was performed on peripheral blood, taken on day 0 of AZD1222 vaccination. Here the CDR3 DNA reads TGTGCCACCAGACCGGTGGACAGGGAGATCGTAGGCTACACCTTC. Amino acids: CATRPVDREIVGYTF.